Included here is one T cell receptor (beta chain) sequence, with context. Germline CDR1 SGHTA, CDR2 FQGTGA. Losses at the gene ends were 5 bases for V and 5 bases for J; bases not matched to a gene: 8. The CDR3 has 15 amino acids. This specimen comes from a study of blood T cell repertoires in COVID-19. Study summary: The United States, Italy and Spain provided the acute and convalescent COVID-19 samples.

The data were produced by immunoSEQ multiplex PCR, yet TCRdb's version contains in-frame clones alone and is incomplete. The sample has a few hundred thousand clones, roughly 84% seen once. One Seattle source followed patients from active infection through their disease course. The sample consisted of peripheral blood. This chain uses TRBV7-3 with TRBJ2-5; 10 bases map to TRBD1. The TCR comes from a person aged 65 to 85 with COVID-19, enrolled during active disease. The CDR3: CASSPGTGVGETQYF. Here the CDR3 DNA reads TGTGCCAGCAGCCCGGGGACAGGGGTCGGGGAGACCCAGTACTTC.